The clone carrying this TCR beta chain was seen at least ten times. Its antigen is currently unknown. The sample is drawn from a study of T cells in Graves' hyperthyroidism and ophthalmopathy. Authors of the study amplified TCR beta CDR3 regions from RNA transcripts. Primed by the HTBI set, a first-round RT-PCR was run on the TCR CDR3. One entry per CDR3 protein, called by TCRdb with MiXCR from the multiplex PCR reads. The sample yields about 610,000 distinct CDR3 sequences, around 16% seen once. Lactation, pregnancy, other autoimmune disease or uncontrolled infection led to exclusion of patients. From germline, CDR1 is SNHLY and CDR2 FYNNEI. V shed 7 bases and J 0 bases; nucleotides not matched to a gene: 11. CDR3 length equals 16 residues. General study findings and limits: Most clonotypes that expanded in the thyroid above 0.001 also showed up in blood.

V usage is TRBV2 and J usage is TRBJ2-5, with 7 bases fitting TRBD1. Specimen: blood. The TCR sequence derives from a woman aged 35 to 49 with Graves' ophthalmopathy. The CDR3 reads CASITLGQKDQETQYF. The DNA for the CDR3 is TGTGCCAGCATTACCCTGGGACAGAAAGACCAAGAGACCCAGTACTTC.